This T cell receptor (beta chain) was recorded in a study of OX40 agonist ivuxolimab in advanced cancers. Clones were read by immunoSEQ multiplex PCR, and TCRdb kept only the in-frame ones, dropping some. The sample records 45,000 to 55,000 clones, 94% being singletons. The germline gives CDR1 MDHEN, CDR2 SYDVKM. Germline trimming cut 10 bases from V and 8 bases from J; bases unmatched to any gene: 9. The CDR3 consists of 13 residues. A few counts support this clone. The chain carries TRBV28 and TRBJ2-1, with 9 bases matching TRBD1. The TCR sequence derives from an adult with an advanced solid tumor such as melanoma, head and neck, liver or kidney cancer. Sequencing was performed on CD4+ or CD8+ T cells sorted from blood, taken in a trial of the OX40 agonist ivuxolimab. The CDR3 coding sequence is TGTGCCACCTGGGGGACAGGGTTCGATGAGCAGTTCTTC. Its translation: CATWGTGFDEQFF.